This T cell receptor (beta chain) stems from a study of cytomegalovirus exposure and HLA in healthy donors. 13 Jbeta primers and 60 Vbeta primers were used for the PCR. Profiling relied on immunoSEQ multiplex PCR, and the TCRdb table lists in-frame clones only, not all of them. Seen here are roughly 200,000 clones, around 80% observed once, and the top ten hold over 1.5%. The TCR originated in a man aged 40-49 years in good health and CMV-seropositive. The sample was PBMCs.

CDR3 sequence (DNA): TGTGCCAGCAGCTTACGTAGGGGCCGGGGGGAGACCCAGTACTTC. This sequence encodes CASSLRRGRGETQYF. The gene calls are TRBV7-9 and TRBJ2-5; tentatively, D is TRBD2 (6 bases). The germline V gene has CDR1 SEHNR and CDR2 FQNEAQ (reference sequence). Trimming removed 2 bases from V and 5 bases from J, with 15 bases in between. The CDR3 consists of 15 residues.